This T cell receptor beta chain derives from a study of spatial heterogeneity in lung cancer. Study-wide background: Raw-read counts averaged over ten per unique TCR and UMI combination. Study-level findings and limits: How many expanded intratumoral alpha and beta TCRs were present tracked the tumor mutation count, which was a count of nonsynonymous mutations.

In regard to this clonotype: The target antigen is unknown.

Time point: sample taken at primary tumor resection. Unsorted whole RNA from tumor, nontumor lung or frozen PBMC underwent sequencing. This CDR3 has 12 amino acids. Trimming removed 3 bases from V and 6 bases from J, with 9 bases in between. TCR cDNA molecules were tagged individually, and each one carried a unique molecular identifier. TCRdb reprocessed the 5' RACE reads via MiXCR and lists one record per CDR3 protein. The sample carries thousands of distinct CDR3 sequences, approximately 12% recorded once. V gene TRBV12-3 or TRBV12-4 combines with J gene TRBJ2-7; D ambiguous. The TCR comes from a female donor with early-stage non-small cell lung cancer. This specimen was lung tumor tissue, taken at surgery. CDR3 DNA: TGTGCCAGCAGTTTTTCCGGGTCCGAGCAGTACTTC. Translating gives CASSFSGSEQYF.